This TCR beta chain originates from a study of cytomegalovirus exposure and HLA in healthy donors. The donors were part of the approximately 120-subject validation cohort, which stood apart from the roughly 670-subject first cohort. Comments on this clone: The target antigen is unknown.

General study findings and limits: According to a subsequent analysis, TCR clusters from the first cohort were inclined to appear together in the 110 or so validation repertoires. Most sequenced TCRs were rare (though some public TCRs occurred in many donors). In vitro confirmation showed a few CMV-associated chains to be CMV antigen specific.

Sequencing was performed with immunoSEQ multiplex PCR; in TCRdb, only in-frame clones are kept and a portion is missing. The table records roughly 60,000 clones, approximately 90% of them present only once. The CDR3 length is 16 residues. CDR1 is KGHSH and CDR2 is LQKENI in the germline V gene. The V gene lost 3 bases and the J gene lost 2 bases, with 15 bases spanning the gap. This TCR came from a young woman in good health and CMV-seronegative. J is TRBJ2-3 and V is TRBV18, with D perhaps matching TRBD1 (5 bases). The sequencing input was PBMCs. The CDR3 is CASSPPNRPVTDTQYF. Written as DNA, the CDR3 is TGTGCCAGCTCACCCCCGAACAGGCCGGTCACAGATACGCAGTATTTT.